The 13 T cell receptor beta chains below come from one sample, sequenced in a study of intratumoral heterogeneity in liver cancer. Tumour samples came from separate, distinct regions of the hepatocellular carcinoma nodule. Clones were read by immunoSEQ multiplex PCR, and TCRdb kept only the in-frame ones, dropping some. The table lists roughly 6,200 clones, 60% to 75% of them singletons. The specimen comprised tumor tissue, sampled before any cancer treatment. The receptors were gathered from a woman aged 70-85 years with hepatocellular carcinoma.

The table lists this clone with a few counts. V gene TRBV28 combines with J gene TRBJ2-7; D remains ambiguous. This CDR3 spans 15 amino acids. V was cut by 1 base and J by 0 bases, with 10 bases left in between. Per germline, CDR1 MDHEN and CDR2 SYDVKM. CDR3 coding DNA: TGTGCCAGCAGTTTATCAGGTGCAAACTCCTACGAGCAGTACTTC. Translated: CASSLSGANSYEQYF.

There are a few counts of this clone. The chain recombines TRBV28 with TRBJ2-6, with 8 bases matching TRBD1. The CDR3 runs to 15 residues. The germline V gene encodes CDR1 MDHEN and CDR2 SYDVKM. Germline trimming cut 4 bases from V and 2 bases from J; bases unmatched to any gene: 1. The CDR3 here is CASSSQGAGANVLTF. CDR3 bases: TGTGCCAGCAGTTCACAGGGGGCTGGGGCCAACGTCCTGACTTTC.

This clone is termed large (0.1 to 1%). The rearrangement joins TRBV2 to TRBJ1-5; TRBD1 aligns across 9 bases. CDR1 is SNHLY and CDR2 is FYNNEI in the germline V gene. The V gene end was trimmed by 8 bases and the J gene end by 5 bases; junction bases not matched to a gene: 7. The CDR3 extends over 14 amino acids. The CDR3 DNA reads TGTGCCAGCTGGACAGGGGTTATAGATCAGCCCCAGCATTTT. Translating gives CASWTGVIDQPQHF.

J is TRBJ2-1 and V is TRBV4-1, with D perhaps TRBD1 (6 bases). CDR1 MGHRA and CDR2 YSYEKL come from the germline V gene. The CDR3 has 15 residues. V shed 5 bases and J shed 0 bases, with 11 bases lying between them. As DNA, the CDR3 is TGCGCCAGCAGCTTTAGCAGGGGCTCCTACAATGAGCAGTTCTTC. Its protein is CASSFSRGSYNEQFF.

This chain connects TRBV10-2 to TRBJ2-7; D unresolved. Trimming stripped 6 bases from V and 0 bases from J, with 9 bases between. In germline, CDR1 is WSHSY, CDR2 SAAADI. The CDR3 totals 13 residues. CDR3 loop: CASRQTISYEQYF. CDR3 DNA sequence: TGCGCCAGCAGGCAGACCATCTCCTACGAGCAGTACTTC.

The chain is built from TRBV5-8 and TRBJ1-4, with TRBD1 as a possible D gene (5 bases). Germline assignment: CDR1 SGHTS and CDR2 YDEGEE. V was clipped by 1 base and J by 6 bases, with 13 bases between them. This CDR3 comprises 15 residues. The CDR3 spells CASSLYDREHEKLFF. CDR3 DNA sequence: TGTGCCAGCAGCTTGTATGACAGAGAACATGAAAAACTGTTTTTT.

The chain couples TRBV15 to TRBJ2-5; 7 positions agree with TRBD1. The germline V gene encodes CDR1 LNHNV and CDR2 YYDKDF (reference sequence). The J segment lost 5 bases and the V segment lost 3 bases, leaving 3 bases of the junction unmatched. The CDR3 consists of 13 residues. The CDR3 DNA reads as TGTGCCACCAGCAGGGACAGGCGGGAGACCCAGTACTTC. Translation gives CATSRDRRETQYF.

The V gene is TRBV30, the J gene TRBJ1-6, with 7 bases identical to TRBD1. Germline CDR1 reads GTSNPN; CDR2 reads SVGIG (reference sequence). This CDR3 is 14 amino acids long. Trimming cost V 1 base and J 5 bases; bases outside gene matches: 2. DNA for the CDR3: TGTGCCTGGAGTGCAGGACAGGATAATTCACCCCTCCACTTT. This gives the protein CAWSAGQDNSPLHF.

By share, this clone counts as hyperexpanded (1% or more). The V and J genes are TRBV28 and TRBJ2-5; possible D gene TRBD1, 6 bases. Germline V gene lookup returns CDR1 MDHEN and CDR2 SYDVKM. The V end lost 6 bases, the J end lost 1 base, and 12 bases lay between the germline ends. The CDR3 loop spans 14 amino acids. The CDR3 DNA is TGTGCCAGCAGGACCGACAGGCCCCAAGAGACCCAGTACTTC. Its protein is CASRTDRPQETQYF.

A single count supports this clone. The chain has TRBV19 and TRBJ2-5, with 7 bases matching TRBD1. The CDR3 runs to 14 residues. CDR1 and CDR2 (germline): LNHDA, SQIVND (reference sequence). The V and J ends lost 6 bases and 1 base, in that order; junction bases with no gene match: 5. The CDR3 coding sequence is TGTGCCAGTAGCCTAGGGGGCCTCCAAGAGACCCAGTACTTC. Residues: CASSLGGLQETQYF.

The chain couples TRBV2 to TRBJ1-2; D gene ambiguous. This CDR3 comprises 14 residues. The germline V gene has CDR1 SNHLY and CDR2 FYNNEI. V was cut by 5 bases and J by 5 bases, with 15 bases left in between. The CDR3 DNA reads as TGTGCCAGCAGTAAGGGAGGGTACCAATATGGCTACACCTTC. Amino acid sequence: CASSKGGYQYGYTF.

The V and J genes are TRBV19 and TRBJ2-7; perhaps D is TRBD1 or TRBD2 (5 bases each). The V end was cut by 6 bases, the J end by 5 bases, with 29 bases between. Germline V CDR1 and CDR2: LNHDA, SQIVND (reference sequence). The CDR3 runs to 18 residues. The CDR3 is CASSLYSPPGQGVHEQYF. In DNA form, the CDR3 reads TGTGCCAGTAGCCTTTACTCTCCCCCAGGGCAGGGAGTCCACGAGCAGTACTTC.

For the CDR3, the DNA is TGTGCCAGCAGCTTGTACCGACAGGGTAGGATTTATGGCTACACCTTC. Translated: CASSLYRQGRIYGYTF. This chain uses TRBV5-6 with TRBJ1-2; 7 nucleotides agree with TRBD1. The CDR3 loop spans 16 amino acids. The trim removed 1 base at V and 5 bases at J, leaving 11 bases unmatched. Germline assignment: CDR1 SGHDT and CDR2 YYEEEE.